This is a list of T cell receptor beta chains from one sample in a study of shared clonotypes between healthy human individuals. The table came from immunoSEQ multiplex PCR; TCRdb's copy has only in-frame clones and leaves some out. The sample carries around 990,000 clones, 70% to 80% recorded once. The sequenced material came from memory CD4+ T cells from PBMCs. Receptors were obtained from a young man in good health. Some clones in this sample may be carry-over from other donors' samples. The CDR3 runs from the conserved cysteine through the conserved F or W. D genes are given only for firm matches. Clone size is stated in some rows and not others, as once, few, many or a class when expanded.

D,J,size,V,CDR3,DNA
-,TRBJ2-1,-,TRBV7-8,CASSDIGRWGDRPYNEQFF,TGTGCCAGCAGCGACATAGGGCGTTGGGGGGATAGGCCCTACAATGAGCAGTTCTTC
-,TRBJ1-5,-,TRBV28,CASRLAGGNQPQHF,TGTGCCAGCAGGCTCGCGGGCGGTAATCAGCCCCAGCATTTT
-,TRBJ2-7,-,TRBV6-4,CARDGPYEQYF,TGTGCCAGGGACGGACCCTACGAGCAGTACTTC
TRBD1,TRBJ2-7,few,TRBV19,CASKAGTGATMQYF,TGTGCCAGTAAGGCCGGGACAGGGGCTACGATGCAGTACTTC
-,TRBJ2-7,-,TRBV7-2,CASSLPAGQFYEQYF,TGTGCCAGCAGCTTACCAGCGGGACAATTCTACGAGCAGTACTTC
-,TRBJ2-1,-,TRBV25-1,CASSEDVGINEQFF,TGTGCCAGCAGTGAAGATGTAGGGATCAATGAGCAGTTCTTC
TRBD2,TRBJ2-3,-,TRBV4-1,CASSRGLAGGPFTDTQYF,TGCGCCAGCAGCCGCGGACTAGCGGGGGGACCATTCACAGATACGCAGTATTTT
-,TRBJ2-5,-,TRBV30,CAWSALKGETQYF,TGTGCCTGGAGTGCCCTGAAGGGAGAGACCCAGTACTTC
-,TRBJ1-1,few,TRBV19,CASSREEYTEAFF,TGTGCCAGTAGCAGAGAGGAATACACTGAAGCTTTCTTT
-,TRBJ1-1,-,TRBV9,CASSVGQPEVSASF,TGTGCCAGCAGCGTCGGACAGCCGGAGGTTAGTGCTTCCTTT
-,TRBJ1-4,-,TRBV7-9,CAGSTGLVGKLFF,TGTGCCGGCTCGACAGGCTTAGTAGGGAAACTGTTTTTT
TRBD1,TRBJ1-5,-,TRBV28,CASGAGGVPQPQHF,TGTGCCAGCGGGGCAGGGGGAGTGCCTCAGCCCCAGCATTTT
TRBD1,TRBJ2-6,-,TRBV18,CASSPGQYSGANVLTF,TGTGCCAGCTCGCCGGGACAGTACTCTGGGGCCAACGTCCTGACTTTC
TRBD1,TRBJ1-5,-,TRBV7-3,CASQDRVSNQPQHF,TGTGCCAGTCAAGACAGGGTTAGCAATCAGCCCCAGCATTTT
-,TRBJ1-4,once,TRBV7-9,CASSRELEKLFF,TGTGCCAGCAGCCGCGAATTAGAAAAACTGTTTTTT
-,TRBJ2-3,once,TRBV7-8,CASSPDRTDTQYF,TGTGCCAGCAGCCCTGATCGCACAGATACGCAGTATTTT
TRBD1,TRBJ1-2,-,TRBV5-4,CASSLGTGAMGYTF,TGTGCCAGCAGCTTGGGGACAGGGGCTATGGGCTACACCTTC
-,TRBJ2-2,few,TRBV6-1,CASSGQGTGAGAGELFF,TGTGCCAGCAGTGGACAGGGGACGGGAGCGGGGGCCGGGGAGCTGTTTTTT
-,TRBJ1-1,-,TRBV7-2,CASSTREGTEAFF,TGTGCCAGCAGCACCCGTGAAGGCACTGAAGCTTTCTTT
-,TRBJ2-1,-,TRBV9,CASSPGVGPIPQGQFF,TGTGCCAGCAGCCCAGGGGTAGGGCCGATACCCCAGGGGCAGTTCTTC
-,TRBJ2-3,-,TRBV28,CALSGGGDWDTQYF,TGTGCCCTATCAGGAGGGGGAGATTGGGATACGCAGTATTTT
TRBD2,TRBJ2-1,-,TRBV18,CASSPIAGGPTGEQFF,TGTGCCAGCTCACCTATAGCGGGAGGACCTACAGGGGAGCAGTTCTTC
-,TRBJ2-2,-,TRBV7-6,CASSPPGRNTGELFF,TGTGCCAGCAGCCCCCCGGGCAGAAACACCGGGGAGCTGTTTTTT
-,TRBJ2-5,-,TRBV7-2,CASSLVGVGKTQYF,TGTGCCAGCAGCTTAGTAGGGGTAGGAAAGACCCAGTACTTC
TRBD2,TRBJ2-5,-,TRBV5-1,CASSKGTSGFQETQYF,TGCGCCAGCAGCAAAGGGACTAGCGGATTTCAAGAGACCCAGTACTTC
TRBD2,TRBJ2-7,-,TRBV28,CASSLYASGRSYEQYF,TGTGCCAGCAGTTTGTATGCTAGCGGGCGCTCCTACGAGCAGTACTTC
-,TRBJ2-7,once,TRBV7-3,CASSLTGGTYEQYF,TGTGCCAGCAGCTTAACAGGGGGGACCTACGAGCAGTACTTC
-,TRBJ2-3,-,TRBV7-3,CASSSGFPTDTQYF,TGTGCCAGCAGCTCGGGGTTCCCCACAGATACGCAGTATTTT
-,TRBJ2-1,-,TRBV29-1,CSVERGSYNEQFF,TGCAGCGTTGAACGGGGTTCCTACAATGAGCAGTTCTTC